This T cell receptor beta chain came from a study of T cells in Graves' hyperthyroidism and ophthalmopathy. CDR3 length equals 13 residues. Germline values: CDR1 MNHEY, CDR2 SMNVEV (reference sequence). Trimming removed 3 bases from V and 6 bases from J, with 11 bases in between. Amplification yielded TCR beta CDR3 regions, with RNA transcripts as the source. The HTBI primer set was used in a first-round RT-PCR of the TCR CDR3. Each CDR3 protein gets one entry after TCRdb re-called the multiplex PCR reads with MiXCR. The sample includes approximately 740,000 distinct CDR3 sequences, about 14% seen only once; the top ten take about 9.4%. This clonotype was found many times. Each diagnosis drew on symptoms, thyroxine, TRAb, thyroid ultrasound and orbital computed tomography findings.

The TCR sequence derives from a young woman with Graves' hyperthyroidism. This chain connects TRBV27 to TRBJ1-1; possibly TRBD1 for D (5 bases). Sequenced input: blood. The CDR3 sequence: CASSFRGMAEAFF. As DNA, the CDR3 is TGTGCCAGCAGTTTTAGGGGAATGGCTGAAGCTTTCTTT.